What follows are 3 T cell receptor beta chains derived from one specimen sequenced in a study of Graves' ophthalmopathy and Graves' hyperthyroidism. Amplified material comprised TCR beta CDR3 regions derived from RNA transcripts. Second-round multiplex PCR came after first-round RT-PCR with HTBI primers. From the multiplex PCR reads, TCRdb called clonotypes with MiXCR, one entry per CDR3 protein. Of 450,000 to 600,000 distinct CDR3 sequences in the sample, roughly 39% are singletons; the top ten hold about 4%. Sequenced material: peripheral blood or thyroid tissue (not recorded which). These receptors were taken from an adult man with Graves' hyperthyroidism.

Many counts were recorded for this clonotype. This rearrangement joins TRBV29-1 to TRBJ1-2; D unclear. V dropped 4 bases and J dropped 2 bases, with 8 bases sitting between them. This CDR3 comprises 12 residues. Looked up from germline, CDR1 is SQVTM and CDR2 is ANQGSEA. The CDR3 protein is CSVAVRNYGYTF. CDR3 nucleotides: TGCAGCGTTGCGGTACGGAACTATGGCTACACCTTC.

This rearrangement joins TRBV7-9 to TRBJ2-6; D might be TRBD1 (6 bases). Per the germline V gene, CDR1 is SEHNR and CDR2 is FQNEAQ (reference sequence). The ends were cut back, 5 bases at V and 2 bases at J, with 13 bases in the middle. This CDR3 has 16 residues. The CDR3 coding sequence is TGTGCCAGCAGCATTCAACAGGGTACTGGGGCCAACGTCCTGACTTTC. Translated: CASSIQQGTGANVLTF.

This chain links TRBV24-1 with TRBJ2-7; D may be TRBD1 (6 bases). Germline CDR1 is KGHDR and CDR2 is SFDVKD. The CDR3 has 20 amino acids. Trimming cost V 1 base and J 0 bases, with 24 bases left between them. The CDR3 bases are TGTGCCACCAGTGATTTCTATCGGACAGAGAGAGTTTTGAGCTCCTACGAGCAGTACTTC. Its translation is CATSDFYRTERVLSSYEQYF.